A single sample is the source of the 2 T cell receptor beta chains below, sequenced in a study of T cells in Graves' hyperthyroidism and ophthalmopathy. There were TCR beta CDR3 regions amplified from RNA transcripts. A set of HTBI primers served as the primers for a first-round RT-PCR of the TCR CDR3. Each CDR3 protein gets one entry after TCRdb re-called the multiplex PCR reads with MiXCR. Altogether about 420,000 distinct CDR3 sequences are present, roughly 15% being singletons, with the ten largest covering roughly 4.8%. The sample consisted of blood. Every receptor here comes from a young woman with Graves' hyperthyroidism.

This chain links TRBV29-1 with TRBJ1-2, with unresolved D. V was clipped by 2 bases and J by 6 bases, with 13 bases between them. CDR1 is SQVTM and CDR2 is ANQGSEA in the germline V gene. This CDR3 comprises 13 residues. CDR3 in amino acids: CSVELSGGNGYTF. The CDR3 bases are TGCAGCGTTGAACTCTCTGGAGGTAATGGCTACACCTTC.

At least ten counts were recorded for this clonotype. The chain recombines TRBV10-3 with TRBJ2-5, with D unclear. Germline V gives CDR1 ENHRY, CDR2 SYGVKD. The V end was cut by 9 bases, the J end by 2 bases, with 7 bases between. This CDR3 contains 11 residues. CDR3 loop: CAIGRQETQYF. The CDR3, as DNA: TGTGCCATAGGACGGCAAGAGACCCAGTACTTC.